The 9 T cell receptor beta chains listed next were all sequenced from one sample in a study of vaccination and CD4 T cells after COVID-19. The assay that was used to sequence DNA from cultured CD4+ T cells was the Oncomine TCR Beta short-read assay. TCRdb fed the PCR reads into MiXCR, producing one record per CDR3 protein. Of 8,500 to 13,000 distinct CDR3 sequences in the sample, approximately 48% were seen once. Noted treatment: roughly 11-day PBMC culture with coronavirus spike peptide pools or control peptides (ViraFEST assay). These receptors have no known antigen. The source material was CD4+ T cells from blood, cultured in vitro. These receptors all stem from a human donor who had recovered from COVID-19.

This clonotype has a handful of counts. The rearrangement joins TRBV20-1 to TRBJ1-1, with 9 bases aligning to TRBD1. The ends lost 2 bases at V and 0 bases at J; junction bases unmatched: 13. Per the germline V gene, CDR1 is DFQATT and CDR2 is SNEGSKA (reference sequence). The CDR3 totals 18 residues. The CDR3 is CSARSLSGTGIMNTEAFF. CDR3 bases: TGCAGTGCTAGATCCTTGTCCGGGACAGGGATCATGAACACTGAAGCTTTCTTT.

The chain carries TRBV10-1 and TRBJ1-1; D is perhaps TRBD1 (5 bases). The V gene lost 4 bases and the J gene lost 1 base, with 16 bases spanning the gap. The germline V gene encodes CDR1 WNHNN and CDR2 SYGVQD (reference sequence). The CDR3 sequence is 16 residues long. The CDR3 DNA reads as TGCGCCAGCAGTGGGGCGGCAGGGATTACGAACACTGAAGCTTTCTTT. Translation: CASSGAAGITNTEAFF.

Concerning this clonotype itself: At one of its ends the junction is not consistent with the germline gene, which may arise from a read error. The gene calls are TRBV6-1 and TRBJ1-6; a weak D match, TRBD1 (5 bases). Germline values: CDR1 MNHNS, CDR2 SASEGT. The CDR3 has 15 residues. CDR3 DNA: TGTGCCACCCGCGCAGGGTGGGGATTTAATTTACCCCTCCACTTT. Translation: CATRAGWGFNLPLHF.

The V call is TRBV6-1, the J call TRBJ2-5, with D possibly TRBD1 on 6 matching bases. The CDR3 contains 14 residues. The V and J ends lost 6 bases and 0 bases respectively, with 11 bases between them. Germline V CDR1 and CDR2: MNHNS, SASEGT. CDR3 bases: TGTGCCAGCAGACCAAGGGGGTACCAAGAGACCCAGTACTTC. It codes for CASRPRGYQETQYF.

This clonotype occurred a few times. The chain combines TRBV6-1 with TRBJ1-4, with a possible D match to TRBD1 (5 bases). CDR3 length equals 14 residues. Germline-derived CDR1 and CDR2 are MNHNS and SASEGT. Trimming took 6 bases from V and 7 from J, leaving 15 bases between them. CDR3 sequence reads: CASSFQGASEKLFF. CDR3 DNA: TGTGCCAGCAGCTTCCAAGGGGCCAGTGAAAAACTGTTTTTT.

The V call is TRBV5-1, the J call TRBJ2-2; D remains ambiguous. The CDR3 consists of 14 residues. V dropped 0 bases and J dropped 6 bases, with 9 bases sitting between them. Germline V lookup: CDR1 SGHRS, CDR2 YFSETQ. The CDR3 coding sequence is TGCGCCAGCAGCTTGGACGGTGTATCCGGGGAGCTGTTTTTT. Encoded protein: CASSLDGVSGELFF. Filled out from reference TRBV5-1 and TRBJ2-2, the complete variable domain reads KAGVTQTPRYLIKTRGQQVTLSCSPISGHRSVSWYQQTPGQGLQFLFEYFSETQRNKGNFPGRFSGRQFSNSRSEMNVSTLELGDSALYLCASSLDGVSGELFFGEGSRLTVL.

The V and J genes are TRBV4-1 and TRBJ1-4; D may be TRBD1 (6 bases). In germline, CDR1 is MGHRA, CDR2 YSYEKL. V lost 3 bases and J lost 5, with 16 bases in between. The CDR3 covers 16 residues. CDR3 in amino acids: CASSHVGQRANEKLFF. CDR3 nucleotides: TGCGCCAGCAGCCATGTCGGACAGCGAGCGAATGAAAAACTGTTTTTT.

The chain joins TRBV29-1 to TRBJ2-5; TRBD2 agrees at 12 bases. Germline V gives CDR1 SQVTM, CDR2 ANQGSEA. V shed 4 bases, J shed 4 bases, and the junction held 7 bases outside the gene matches. The CDR3 spans 15 residues. For the CDR3, the DNA is TGCAGCGTTGTTTTACTAGCGGGGGGCCGAGAGACCCAGTACTTC. Translation gives CSVVLLAGGRETQYF.

The chain uses TRBV7-9 and TRBJ2-5; D remains unclear. Germline values: CDR1 SEHNR, CDR2 FQNEAQ (reference sequence). The CDR3 loop spans 13 amino acids. V was shortened by 3 bases and J by 7 bases, with 12 bases between the two germline ends. The CDR3 sequence: CASSFQTKGTQYF. The CDR3 DNA reads TGTGCCAGCAGCTTTCAAACTAAAGGGACCCAGTACTTC.